This TCR beta chain was obtained from a study of T-cell reconstitution after alpha-beta-depleted transplantation in children (dated by TCRdb to 2015 to 2016). Looking at the study overall: T-cell immune reconstitution after TCRalphabeta/CD19-depleted allogeneic hematopoietic cell transplantation in children was quantitatively tracked in the study by means of TCR repertoire profiling. What the work shows at the level of the full study, not this receptor alone: The apparently early alphabetaT-cell count recovery about two months after transplant was reportedly dependent on only several hundred rapidly expanded clones derived from non-depleted graft cells. In some patients, high TCRbeta diversity at day 60 was attributed to recipient T cells and intrathymic progenitors that had survived conditioning. Over the following months the frequencies of hyperexpanded clones went down, and after one year T-cell counts and TCRbeta diversity were mostly credited to newly produced T cells.

The treatment or condition label on this specimen signifies: allogeneic hematopoietic cell transplantation with graft depleted of TCRalphabeta T cells and CD19 B cells. The children who served as transplant recipients had been given grafts of TCRalphabeta/CD19-depleted allogeneic hematopoietic cells. CDR3 length: 13 amino acids, cysteine to phenylalanine. The retained sequence is limited to the CDR3, 39 bases, with the frame set at the first base. For this chain, trimming is 1 base at the V end and 9 bases at the J end, and the number of junction bases without a gene match is 3. Libraries were prepared through PCR. The run used an Illumina HiSeq 2500. TCR library preparation used molecular barcoding, with unique molecular identifiers applied to normalize quantification of the TCRbeta repertoire. TCRdb cleaned the public reads at Q25 with fastp, built clones with MiXCR and kept in-frame beta chains. Each record represents a unique CDR3 protein, reported with the most common genes and DNA among its rows. This sample gives a few hundred thousand distinct CDR3 sequences in total; roughly 15% of them show up just once. In total, the top ten clones hold just under 30% of the sample.

About this clonotype: What this receptor recognizes is not known. Per-nucleotide qualities are absent, and no much larger clonotype sits a single base away.

The sample consisted of PBMCs, mostly from graft donor cells, taken 360 days after TCRalphabeta/CD19-depleted stem cell transplant. This chain joins TRBV12-3 or TRBV12-4 to TRBJ1-5; 7 bases in the middle match TRBD1. This TCR was sampled from a boy in the first two years of life who had a stem cell transplant for Wiskott-Aldrich syndrome, so the T cells may come from the graft donor. CDR3 protein: CASSLEGARPQHF. The DNA reads TGTGCCAGCAGTTTAGAGGGGGCGAGGCCCCAGCATTTT.